Below are 30 T cell receptor beta chains sequenced from a single sample in a study of T cells in Graves' hyperthyroidism and ophthalmopathy. From RNA transcripts, TCR beta CDR3 regions were amplified. The study used the HTBI primer set for a first-round RT-PCR of the TCR CDR3. TCRdb independently ran MiXCR on the multiplex PCR reads; one entry per CDR3 protein. Of over 650,000 distinct CDR3 sequences listed, less than 20% were seen once; the top ten hold approximately 8.4%. Sequencing was done on a sample of blood. These receptors originate from a young man with Graves' hyperthyroidism.

This clonotype was observed many times. The V and J genes are TRBV20-1 and TRBJ2-3; D is unresolved. Trimming shortened V by 5 bases and J by 2 bases, and 11 bases separated the two germline ends. Germline assignment: CDR1 DFQATT and CDR2 SNEGSKA (reference sequence). This CDR3 spans 13 amino acids. CDR3 protein: CSAPRPLTDTQYF. As DNA, the CDR3 is TGCAGTGCTCCTCGCCCCCTCACAGATACGCAGTATTTT.

This clonotype was seen repeatedly, ten times or more. J is TRBJ1-1 and V is TRBV27; D may be TRBD1 (5 bases). This CDR3 comprises 14 residues. CDR1 and CDR2 from the germline V gene are MNHEY and SMNVEV (reference sequence). V shed 2 bases and J shed 8 bases, with 15 bases lying between them. The DNA for the CDR3 is TGTGCCAGCAGTTTAGGGGGAGGGAGAGCGGAAGCTTTCTTT. Its translation is CASSLGGGRAEAFF.

For the CDR3, the DNA is TGTGCCAGCAGAGGACTGAGCTCTGGAAACACCATATATTTT. The encoded protein is CASRGLSSGNTIYF. J is TRBJ1-3 and V is TRBV28; D uncertain. Germline lookup yields CDR1 MDHEN and CDR2 SYDVKM. The CDR3 sequence is 14 residues long. The V end was cut by 6 bases, the J end by 0 bases, with 9 bases between. The full variable domain, its missing parts supplied by reference TRBV28 and TRBJ1-3, is DVKVTQSSRYLVKRTGEKVFLECVQDMDHENMFWYRQDPGLGLRLIYFSYDVKMKEKGDIPEGYSVSREKKERFSLILESASTNQTSMYLCASRGLSSGNTIYFGEGSWLTVV.

This clonotype was counted at least ten times. This rearrangement joins TRBV11-2 to TRBJ2-2; TRBD2 agrees at 8 bases. Germline V gene lookup returns CDR1 SGHAT and CDR2 FQNNGV. This CDR3 contains 14 residues. Trimming at V came to 7 bases and at J to 4 bases, leaving 5 bases not matched to a gene. The CDR3 is CASNLAGGTGELFF. The CDR3 DNA reads as TGTGCCAGCAACCTAGCGGGTGGCACCGGGGAGCTGTTTTTT.

Many counts were recorded for this clonotype. This chain connects TRBV20-1 to TRBJ2-3, with a weak D call TRBD2 (6 bases). V lost 1 base to trimming and J lost 12 bases, with 14 bases between them. The length of the CDR3 is 12 residues. From germline, CDR1 is DFQATT and CDR2 SNEGSKA (reference sequence). The CDR3, as DNA: TGCAGTGCTAGAGCGCCGGGAGTATATCAGTATTTT. It yields the protein CSARAPGVYQYF.

The V call is TRBV20-1, the J call TRBJ1-6, with D uncertain. Germline CDR1 is DFQATT and CDR2 is SNEGSKA (reference sequence). The CDR3 runs 13 residues. The ends were cut back, 5 bases at V and 5 bases at J, with 10 bases in the middle. The CDR3 DNA reads TGCAGTGCTCTCAGTAGGAATAATTCACCCCTCCACTTT. Residues: CSALSRNNSPLHF.

This clonotype was seen at least ten times. This sequence joins TRBV20-1 and TRBJ2-1, with D hard to call. The length of the CDR3 is 12 residues. Germline V gene lookup returns CDR1 DFQATT and CDR2 SNEGSKA (reference sequence). V lost 3 bases and J lost 5, with 8 bases in between. CDR3 amino acids: CSARKQHNEQFF. CDR3 DNA: TGCAGTGCTAGGAAACAGCACAATGAGCAGTTCTTC.

The sample holds a few counts of this clonotype. This sequence joins TRBV4-1 and TRBJ1-3; 7 bases fit TRBD1. Germline assignment: CDR1 MGHRA and CDR2 YSYEKL. V shed 4 bases and J 2 bases; nucleotides not matched to a gene: 8. The CDR3 totals 16 residues. CDR3 protein: CASSLVRGLAGNTIYF. The CDR3 DNA follows: TGCGCCAGCAGCCTCGTAAGGGGGCTTGCTGGAAACACCATATATTTT.

The rearrangement links TRBV24-1 to TRBJ1-2; D gene ambiguous. The germline CDR1 and CDR2 sequences are KGHDR and SFDVKD. CDR3 length: 12 residues. With 1 base removed from V and 5 bases from J, the gap between germline ends came to 4 bases. The CDR3 region has the DNA TGTGCCACCAGTGATTTCAAGTATGGCTACACCTTC. Encoded protein: CATSDFKYGYTF.

At least ten counts were recorded for this clonotype. The rearrangement joins TRBV24-1 to TRBJ2-2; weak D call: TRBD1 (6 bases). This CDR3 region has 13 residues. Per germline, CDR1 KGHDR and CDR2 SFDVKD. V was cut by 5 bases and J by 7 bases, with 10 bases left in between. In DNA form, the CDR3 reads TGTGCCACCAGTGGAAACAGGGTCGGGGAGCTGTTTTTT. Protein: CATSGNRVGELFF.

This clonotype appeared many times. J is TRBJ2-2 and V is TRBV27; D is perhaps TRBD2 (6 bases). The CDR3 is made up of 13 amino acids. Trimming stripped 10 bases from V and 6 bases from J, with 15 bases between. Per the germline V gene, CDR1 is MNHEY and CDR2 is SMNVEV (reference sequence). This CDR3 reads CANPDYFAGELFF. CDR3 nucleotide sequence: TGTGCCAACCCGGACTATTTCGCCGGGGAGCTGTTTTTT.

The chain couples TRBV6-1 to TRBJ1-1, with 7 bases identical to TRBD1. The CDR3 is 14 residues long. Trimming at V came to 6 bases and at J to 4 bases, leaving 8 bases not matched to a gene. Germline-derived CDR1 and CDR2 are MNHNS and SASEGT. The CDR3 spells CASSLVYRGTEAFF. CDR3 in DNA: TGTGCCAGCAGCCTTGTCTACAGGGGCACTGAAGCTTTCTTT.

This clonotype has at least ten counts. This chain uses TRBV2 with TRBJ1-2; D gene unclear. CDR3 length: 12 residues. V dropped 5 bases and J dropped 0 bases, with 4 bases sitting between them. The germline V gene has CDR1 SNHLY and CDR2 FYNNEI. The CDR3 region is CASSPSNYGYTF. DNA of the CDR3: TGTGCCAGCAGTCCCTCTAACTATGGCTACACCTTC.

Many counts were recorded for this clonotype. The chain carries TRBV28 and TRBJ2-2; D is uncertain. CDR3 length: 14 amino acids. The germline CDR1 and CDR2 sequences are MDHEN and SYDVKM. The ends were cut back, 4 bases at V and 7 bases at J, with 13 bases in the middle. CDR3 loop: CASSSRLGVGELFF. Written as DNA, the CDR3 is TGTGCCAGCAGTTCACGACTTGGGGTCGGGGAGCTGTTTTTT.

This chain joins TRBV6-1 and TRBJ2-2; 11 bases fit TRBD1. V shed 5 bases, J shed 6 bases, and the junction held 11 bases outside the gene matches. This CDR3 spans 17 amino acids. From germline, CDR1 is MNHNS and CDR2 SASEGT. CDR3 sequence: CASSPIPGQGVPGELFF. For the CDR3, the DNA is TGTGCCAGCAGTCCCATTCCGGGACAGGGGGTCCCCGGGGAGCTGTTTTTT.

V and J are TRBV9 and TRBJ2-1; 7 positions match TRBD2. CDR1 SGDLS and CDR2 YYNGEE come from the germline V gene. The CDR3 has 15 residues. V dropped 0 bases and J dropped 5; count of bases not matched to a gene: 5. The CDR3: CASSVGGGTNNEQFF. The CDR3 DNA reads as TGTGCCAGCAGCGTAGGGGGGGGAACGAACAATGAGCAGTTCTTC.

This clonotype was counted many times. The chain is built from TRBV20-1 and TRBJ2-1; TRBD2 matches at 14 bases. This CDR3 region has 13 residues. V was pared by 3 bases and J by 9 bases, with 1 base of the junction left unmatched. Germline V CDR1 and CDR2: DFQATT, SNEGSKA (reference sequence). The DNA for the CDR3 is TGCAGTGCTAGTGGGACTAGCGGGAGTGAGCAGTTCTTC. The encoded protein is CSASGTSGSEQFF.

There are many counts of this clonotype. The chain joins TRBV12-3 or TRBV12-4 to TRBJ2-3; no clear D. This CDR3 has 14 residues. Between the trimmed V and J ends, which lost 0 bases and 6 bases, there was a span of 10 bases. The CDR3 loop reads CASSLAVGLDTQYF. CDR3 sequence (DNA): TGTGCCAGCAGTTTAGCGGTCGGATTGGATACGCAGTATTTT.

This clonotype showed up many times. The J gene is TRBJ1-1, the V gene TRBV6-1; TRBD1 might be the D (6 bases). The CDR3 runs 14 residues. Germline V gene data show CDR1 as MNHNS and CDR2 as SASEGT. Between the trimmed V and J ends, which lost 5 bases and 5 bases, there was a span of 15 bases. In nucleotides, the CDR3 is TGTGCCAGCAGTTTCCCAGGGGCGCGGACTGAAGCTTTCTTT. This sequence encodes CASSFPGARTEAFF.

This clonotype was counted many times. The chain employs TRBV12-3 or TRBV12-4 and TRBJ2-7; the match to TRBD1 covers 10 bases. J was trimmed by 4 bases and V by 6 bases; bases with no gene match: 6. This CDR3 is built from 14 residues. The chain's CDR3 is CASSRDRGVYEQYF. The DNA of the CDR3 is TGTGCCAGCAGCCGGGACAGGGGAGTATACGAGCAGTACTTC.

This clonotype showed up just a few times. The rearrangement joins TRBV28 to TRBJ1-5, with a possible D match to TRBD1 (6 bases). Trimming took off 2 bases at V and 7 bases at J, with 15 bases between the two ends. The CDR3 covers 15 residues. The germline V gene encodes CDR1 MDHEN and CDR2 SYDVKM. CDR3 amino acids: CASSLPQGLGQPQHF. The CDR3 DNA follows: TGTGCCAGCAGTTTACCCCAGGGGCTCGGCCAGCCCCAGCATTTT.

This clonotype was observed at least ten times. The chain joins TRBV2 to TRBJ2-7, with a tentative D call TRBD1 (5 bases). Germline CDR1 and CDR2: SNHLY and FYNNEI. This CDR3 is 15 amino acids long. V lost 5 bases and J lost 3, with 17 bases in between. Here the CDR3 reads CASSLRGGSHYEQYF. CDR3 DNA sequence: TGTGCCAGCAGTCTTAGGGGTGGCTCACACTACGAGCAGTACTTC.

In this sample, this clonotype turned up many times. The chain's CDR3 is CASRRRGSSSYEQYF. The CDR3 nucleotides read TGTGCCAGCAGAAGGAGGGGGTCGAGCTCCTACGAGCAGTACTTC. The rearrangement links TRBV11-2 to TRBJ2-7; D tentatively fits TRBD1 or TRBD2 (6 bases each). V shed 6 bases and J shed 0 bases, with 15 bases lying between them. The CDR3 extends over 15 amino acids. Germline lookup yields CDR1 SGHAT and CDR2 FQNNGV.

This clonotype was found many times. The rearrangement links TRBV11-3 to TRBJ2-1; D may be TRBD2 (6 bases). Germline CDR1 is SGHNT and CDR2 is YENEEA. Trimming pared 5 bases from V and 6 bases from J, leaving 11 bases between. This CDR3 contains 13 residues. The CDR3 region is CASSATRVNEQFF. The CDR3 DNA sequence: TGTGCCAGCAGCGCGACTAGGGTCAATGAGCAGTTCTTC. Together with reference TRBV11-3 and TRBJ2-1, the CDR3 gives the full variable domain: EAGVVQSPRYKIIEKKQPVAFWCNPISGHNTLYWYLQNLGQGPELLIRYENEEAVDDSQLPKDRFSAERLKGVDSTLKIQPAELGDSAVYLCASSATRVNEQFFGPGTRLTVL.

The sample holds many counts of this clonotype. V gene TRBV6-2 or TRBV6-3 combines with J gene TRBJ2-1; unclear D gene. The CDR3 covers 15 residues. Trimming took off 4 bases at V and 2 bases at J, with 12 bases between the two ends. CDR1 and CDR2 from the germline V gene are MNHEY and SVGEGT. The CDR3 loop is CASSFRSPAYNEQFF. CDR3 nucleotide sequence: TGTGCCAGCAGTTTCCGTTCCCCCGCCTACAATGAGCAGTTCTTC.

CDR3 loop: CATSDYTGVVQYF. DNA for the CDR3: TGTGCCACCAGTGACTACACAGGGGTCGTGCAGTACTTC. The chain has TRBV24-1 and TRBJ2-7; 7 bases are a match to TRBD1. The germline gives CDR1 KGHDR, CDR2 SFDVKD. CDR3 size: 13 residues. The trim removed 4 bases at V and 9 bases at J, leaving 8 bases unmatched.

This chain joins TRBV20-1 and TRBJ1-6; D not resolved. V lost 0 bases and J 8 bases, leaving 14 bases between the germline ends. In germline, CDR1 is DFQATT, CDR2 SNEGSKA (reference sequence). This CDR3 contains 15 residues. CDR3 sequence reads: CSARDLIGPDSPLHF. The CDR3 DNA follows: TGCAGTGCTAGAGATCTGATCGGACCCGATTCACCCCTCCACTTT.

The chain combines TRBV30 with TRBJ1-5, with no clear D. Germline lookup yields CDR1 GTSNPN and CDR2 SVGIG (reference sequence). The CDR3 is made up of 14 amino acids. Trimming removed 3 bases from V and 2 bases from J, with 11 bases in between. CDR3: CAWSPGMGNQPQHF. CDR3 nucleotides: TGTGCCTGGAGCCCTGGAATGGGCAATCAGCCCCAGCATTTT. Based on the CDR3 plus reference TRBV30 and TRBJ1-5, the full variable domain is SQTIHQWPATLVQPVGSPLSLECTVEGTSNPNLYWYRQAAGRGLQLLFYSVGIGQISSEVPQNLSASRPQDRQFILSSKKLLLSDSGFYLCAWSPGMGNQPQHFGDGTRLSIL.

This clonotype has at least ten counts. The J gene is TRBJ1-5, the V gene TRBV2, with D perhaps TRBD1 (6 bases). CDR1 is SNHLY, CDR2 FYNNEI, per germline. The germline V and J ends were trimmed by 6 bases and 3 bases, with 9 bases remaining between them. This CDR3 region has 13 residues. CDR3 DNA: TGTGCCAGCAGAGGACAGCACAATCAGCCCCAGCATTTT. As protein: CASRGQHNQPQHF.

This clonotype appeared many times. This rearrangement joins TRBV7-3 to TRBJ2-2; weak D call: TRBD2 (6 bases). Germline CDR1 SGHTA, CDR2 FQGTGA. CDR3 length: 13 residues. Trimming took 2 bases from V and 6 from J, leaving 7 bases between them. CDR3 loop: CASSLLAPGELFF. The DNA for the CDR3 is TGTGCCAGCAGCTTACTAGCGCCCGGGGAGCTGTTTTTT. Together with reference TRBV7-3 and TRBJ2-2, the CDR3 gives the full variable domain: GAGVSQTPSNKVTEKGKYVELRCDPISGHTALYWYRQSLGQGPEFLIYFQGTGAADDSGLPNDRFFAVRPEGSVSTLKIQRTERGDSAVYLCASSLLAPGELFFGEGSRLTVL.